This entry is about one T cell receptor beta chain. Its target is unknown. Repertoires were generated with immunoSEQ multiplex PCR, while TCRdb's copy carries only in-frame clones and drops some. The sample lists about 60,000 clones; around 80% were seen once. Germline V lookup: CDR1 SGDLS, CDR2 YYNGEE. The CDR3 totals 14 residues. The V and J ends lost 4 bases and 1 base respectively, with 11 bases between them. The sample belongs to a study of a mutant IDH1 vaccine in newly diagnosed glioma. Overall study context: V12 corresponded to week 35 and V13 to week 47.

The time point here: week 35, safety follow-up. It was 300 ug of mutant IDH1 20-mer peptide that made up each vaccine dose, given with topical imiquimod. The source is a young man with glioma. The V call is TRBV9, the J call TRBJ1-1; D not certain. The specimen comprised PBMCs, sampled from a glioma patient whose treatment included an IDH1 peptide vaccine. Here the CDR3 DNA reads TGTGCCAGCAGCTCTCATCTAAAGAACACTGAAGCTTTCTTT. This encodes CASSSHLKNTEAFF.